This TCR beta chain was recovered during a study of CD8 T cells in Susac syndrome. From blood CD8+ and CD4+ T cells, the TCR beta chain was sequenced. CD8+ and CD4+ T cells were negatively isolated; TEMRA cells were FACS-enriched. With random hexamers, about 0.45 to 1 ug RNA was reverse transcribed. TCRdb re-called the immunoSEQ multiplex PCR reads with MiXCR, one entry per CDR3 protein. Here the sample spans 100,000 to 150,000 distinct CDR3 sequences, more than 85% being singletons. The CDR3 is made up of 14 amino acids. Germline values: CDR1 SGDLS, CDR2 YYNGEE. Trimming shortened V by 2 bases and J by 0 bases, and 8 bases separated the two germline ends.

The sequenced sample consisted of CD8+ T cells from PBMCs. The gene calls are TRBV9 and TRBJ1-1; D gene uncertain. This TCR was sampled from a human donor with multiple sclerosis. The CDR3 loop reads CASSVIRMNTEAFF. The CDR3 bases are TGTGCCAGCAGCGTCATTCGGATGAACACTGAAGCTTTCTTT. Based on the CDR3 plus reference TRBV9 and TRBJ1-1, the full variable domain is DSGVTQTPKHLITATGQRVTLRCSPRSGDLSVYWYQQSLDQGLQFLIQYYNGEERAKGNILERFSAQQFPDLHSELNLSSLELGDSALYFCASSVIRMNTEAFFGQGTRLTVV.